This T cell receptor (beta chain) is drawn from a study of blood T cell repertoires in COVID-19 (dated by TCRdb to 2018 to 2020). Looking at the study overall: Samples from collaborators originated in the United States, Italy and Spain and spanned both the acute and convalescent phases of COVID-19. The prospective study material was composed of cDNA or gDNA derived from T cells, B-cell-depleted T cells, or PBMCs. Where HLA class I and class II types were available, the types were taken from metadata supplied by the sample provider, not from assay-based typing. Deeply sampled blood TCRbeta repertoires from subjects exposed to, actively infected with, or recovered from COVID-19 were included in the dataset. A de-identified subject ID, COVID-19 status, age in years and sex were almost always included in the sample metadata. The samples were drawn from the first 160 participants of the ongoing ImmuneRACE study and from some 1,300 subjects provided by 6 global collaborators. A freely available public database, intended as a resource for researchers studying the immune response to SARS-CoV-2, is where the repertoires were released.

TCRbeta CDR3 regions were amplified from genomic DNA by means of the immunoSEQ Assay, a bias-controlled multiplex PCR. The published analysis was carried out like this. The number of nucleated cells in each sample was estimated from the amplification of reference gene primers within the assay. To quantify the absolute abundance of each unique TCRbeta CDR3 rearrangement, sequence reads were collapsed and filtered. Productive Simpson clonality was computed per sample as the square root of Simpson's diversity index over productive rearrangements. TCRdb holds this immuneACCESS table with in-frame rearrangements only. Some clones are missing; in checked studies, unresolved V genes explain under half, and the rest has no known cause. From that table come the V and J calls and clone size; the DNA was used to work out D and trimming. This sample holds 150,000 to 200,000 clones; 88% were observed only once. Approximately 4% of the sample is in the top ten clones.

Beyond this particular receptor, the publication reports: How much clinical and demographic metadata was included differed by source and by participant, and the metadata was provided uncurated.

In the case of this clone: Its antigen target is currently unknown. Base-call qualities are not available, and no considerably larger clone is one nucleotide away.

The germline V gene (reference sequence) sets CDR1 to LNHNV and CDR2 to YYDKDF. From V the trimming removes 4 bases and from J it removes 0 bases, while the gene matches leave 6 bases of the junction unaccounted for. The CDR3 runs 15 residues from the cysteine to the phenylalanine. The kept DNA is CDR3 alone, 45 bases in frame from the first base. The collaborating institutions used their own protocols to collect whole blood in K2EDTA tubes. For TCRbeta analysis, collaborators shipped samples in one of three forms: frozen whole blood, isolated PBMCs, or DNA extracted from either of those sample types.

The V gene is TRBV15 and the J gene is TRBJ2-7; 7 bases in the junction line up with TRBD2. This TCR derives from a woman younger than 45 with acute or convalescent COVID-19. The sequenced material came from peripheral blood. The sequenced DNA: TGTGCCACCAGCATCCTAGCGGCTCCCTCCTACGAGCAGTACTTC. Its translation is CATSILAAPSYEQYF.